Reported below is one TCR beta chain. The antigen remains undetermined. The CDR3 contains 15 residues. Germline values: CDR1 SGHRS, CDR2 YFSETQ. Deletions cut 0 bases from V and 3 bases from J, with 13 bases between. Clones were sequenced by immunoSEQ multiplex PCR, and TCRdb holds only the in-frame ones, with some missing. The sample carries 40,000 to 55,000 clones, more than 70% recorded once. This record comes from a study of radiotherapy plus CTLA-4 blockade in lung cancer. The study, taken as a whole, reports: Response was reportedly best predicted by early blood T cell clone dynamics, with interferon-beta. TCR clones of tumor origin grew in blood after radiotherapy plus ipilimumab.

In chemo-refractory metastatic non-small-cell lung cancer, patients got ipilimumab CTLA-4 blockade together with focal radiation. The chain recombines TRBV5-1 with TRBJ2-7, with D tentatively TRBD2 (6 bases). This specimen was peripheral blood, taken from a patient treated with radiotherapy plus ipilimumab. The TCR originated in a human donor with non-small cell lung cancer whose response to radiotherapy plus ipilimumab could not be evaluated. The CDR3 protein is CASSLDSRTIYEQYF. The CDR3 DNA is TGCGCCAGCAGCTTGGATTCCCGGACTATCTACGAGCAGTACTTC.